The rows below give T cell receptor beta chains drawn from one sample of a study of blood T cell repertoires in COVID-19. TCRdb's copy holds only in-frame clones and misses some; the assay was immunoSEQ multiplex PCR. The sample records roughly 190,000 clones, approximately 81% being singletons. Material for sequencing was peripheral blood. The receptors come from a human donor in a cohort sampled during active COVID-19. Both conserved end residues are part of each CDR3. The D gene is left open where the match is weak. Part of the rows lack a size; the others show once, few, many or a class for expanded clones.

J | V | size | D | DNA | CDR3
TRBJ1-5 | TRBV5-5 | NA | TRBD1 | TGTGCCAGCAGCTTATTCCAGGGGGGAAATCAGCCCCAGCATTTT | CASSLFQGGNQPQHF
TRBJ1-1 | TRBV6-5 | NA | NA | TGTGCCAGCAGGGCCGGACAGACGAACACTGAAGCTTTCTTT | CASRAGQTNTEAFF
TRBJ2-1 | TRBV3-1/TRBV3-2 | NA | NA | TGTGCCAGCAGCCCCCTGGGGGGTAGCTATGAGCAGTTCTTC | CASSPLGGSYEQFF
TRBJ1-2 | TRBV7-2 | NA | NA | TGTGCCAGCAGCTTATACGGCTATCCCCCACAGGAAACCTATGGCTACACCTTC | CASSLYGYPPQETYGYTF
TRBJ2-3 | TRBV27 | NA | NA | TGTGCCAGCAACCCACGGTGGGGCCCAATGGAAGGTGCGCAGTATTTT | CASNPRWGPMEGAQYF
TRBJ1-2 | TRBV6-5 | NA | NA | TGTGCCAGCAGGCGGGACGGGTATGGCTACACCTTC | CASRRDGYGYTF
TRBJ1-5 | TRBV19 | NA | NA | TGTGCCAGTAGTAAGGGCGGGGGAGGCAATCAGCCCCAGCATTTT | CASSKGGGGNQPQHF
TRBJ1-2 | TRBV5-1 | NA | TRBD1 | TGCGCCAGCAGCGTGACAGGGCGGGATGGCTACACCTTC | CASSVTGRDGYTF
TRBJ1-2 | TRBV28 | NA | NA | TGTGCCAGCGGCGGGGTGAGCTATGGCTACACCTTC | CASGGVSYGYTF
TRBJ2-2 | TRBV6-2/TRBV6-3 | many | NA | TGTGCCAGCAGTCCCGACAGGAGGACCGGGGAGCTGTTTTTT | CASSPDRRTGELFF
TRBJ1-6 | TRBV5-1 | NA | NA | TGCGCCAGCAGCTCCGGGACAACAGAATCGCCCCTCCACTTT | CASSSGTTESPLHF
TRBJ2-7 | TRBV27 | NA | NA | TGTGCCAGCAGTTTATCGGCAGGTCCCTACGAGCAGTACTTC | CASSLSAGPYEQYF
TRBJ2-7 | TRBV12-5 | NA | NA | TGTGCTAGTGGTTTCCGAGATCCGTGGGAGTTC | CASGFRDPWEF
TRBJ1-3 | TRBV6-4 | NA | NA | TGTGCCAGCAGTTTCCCAGGGAAACCTGGAAACACCATATATTTT | CASSFPGKPGNTIYF
TRBJ1-2 | TRBV7-9 | NA | TRBD1 | TGTGCCAGCAGCTTCAACTACGACAGGGAGGTGGGCTACACCTTC | CASSFNYDREVGYTF
TRBJ2-5 | TRBV5-1 | NA | NA | TGCGCCAGCAGCCGGCCCAGCGGCAAAGAGACCCAGTACTTC | CASSRPSGKETQYF
TRBJ2-1 | TRBV19 | NA | NA | TGTGCCAGTAGTATGTGGGGACCGGGGGACTACAATGAGCAGTTCTTC | CASSMWGPGDYNEQFF
TRBJ1-1 | TRBV6-5 | few | NA | TGTGCCAGCAGTTATAAGGGGGTCGCTTTCTTT | CASSYKGVAFF
TRBJ1-5 | TRBV19 | NA | NA | TGTGCCAGTACCGGGGGGAGAGGGGCAGCAGGTCCTGATCAGCCCCAGCATTTT | CASTGGRGAAGPDQPQHF
TRBJ1-2 | TRBV28 | NA | TRBD1 | TGTGCCAGCAGCCCACCCTCCCGCACTGGGGGACAGAACTATGGCTACACCTTC | CASSPPSRTGGQNYGYTF
TRBJ1-5 | TRBV6-5 | NA | NA | TGTGCCAGCAGGCCGGGACATAATCAGCCCCAGCATTTT | CASRPGHNQPQHF
TRBJ1-3 | TRBV19 | few | NA | TGTGCCAGTAGTACCTCCCGGACAGTCTCGGGAAACACCATATATTTT | CASSTSRTVSGNTIYF
TRBJ2-4 | TRBV30 | NA | TRBD1 | TGTGCCTGGAGTTTTCCAGGGGGCATTCAGTACTTC | CAWSFPGGIQYF
TRBJ1-2 | TRBV30 | NA | NA | TGTGCCTGGAGTGCTTCATTGTGGGGGGGGAGTAGCTATGGCTACACCTTC | CAWSASLWGGSSYGYTF
TRBJ2-7 | TRBV20-1 | NA | TRBD2 | TGCAGTGCTAGTGGTCTAGCGGGAGCCTACGAGCAGTACTTC | CSASGLAGAYEQYF
TRBJ1-2 | TRBV24-1 | few | NA | TGTGCCACCAGTGACCCCGGGTTTCGTGGCTACACCTTC | CATSDPGFRGYTF
TRBJ2-3 | TRBV7-3 | NA | NA | TGTGCCAGCAGCTGGGGGGGCACAGATACGCAGTATTTT | CASSWGGTDTQYF
TRBJ2-3 | TRBV5-1 | NA | NA | TGCGCCAGCAGCTTGCTGTCTTCCACAGATACGCAGTATTTT | CASSLLSSTDTQYF
TRBJ2-2 | TRBV13 | once | NA | TGTGCCAGCAGCTTCGGGTCCAGGGATGGCGGGGAGCTGTTTTTT | CASSFGSRDGGELFF
TRBJ2-5 | TRBV6-5 | NA | TRBD2 | TGTGCCAGCAGCGGGGGAGGGAACCAAGAGACCCAGTACTTC | CASSGGGNQETQYF
TRBJ2-2 | TRBV7-9 | NA | TRBD2 | TGTGCCAGCAGCCGAGCCGGGACTAGCGGGAGGGCCCGAGACGGGGAGCTGTTTTTT | CASSRAGTSGRARDGELFF
TRBJ2-5 | TRBV14 | NA | TRBD2 | TGTGCCAGCAGCAGCCTAGCGGGGGCCTCAACGGGAGAGACCCAGTACTTC | CASSSLAGASTGETQYF
TRBJ2-3 | TRBV7-9 | NA | NA | TGTGCCAGCACCGCTAGCGCTACAGATACGCAGTATTTT | CASTASATDTQYF
TRBJ2-5 | TRBV6-5 | NA | NA | TGTGCCAGCAGTTACTCGAGGTTGAGGCAAGAGACCCAGTACTTC | CASSYSRLRQETQYF
TRBJ2-3 | TRBV27 | few | TRBD2 | TGTGCCAGCAAGACTAGCGATTTCACAGATACGCAGTATTTT | CASKTSDFTDTQYF
TRBJ2-1 | TRBV7-3 | NA | TRBD2 | TGTGCCAGCAGCAAAAGGGAGGCTAGCGGGCGATACAATGAGCAGTTCTTC | CASSKREASGRYNEQFF
TRBJ1-1 | TRBV5-1 | few | NA | TGCGCCAGCAGCACCGGACAGCGGACGAATACTGAAGCTTTCTTT | CASSTGQRTNTEAFF
TRBJ1-5 | TRBV7-9 | NA | NA | TGTGCCAGCAGCTTAGGTAGCTCCATCCAGCCCCAGCATTTT | CASSLGSSIQPQHF
TRBJ2-1 | TRBV3-1/TRBV3-2 | NA | NA | TGTGCCAGCAGCCAAGAGGCAGGGGAGAATGAGCAGTTCTTC | CASSQEAGENEQFF
TRBJ2-5 | TRBV6-5 | NA | TRBD2 | TGTGCCAGCTCGAGCGGGGGGGCCGGGACCCAGTACTTC | CASSSGGAGTQYF
TRBJ2-2 | TRBV5-1 | NA | NA | TGCGCCAGCAGCTTGGGTTCCCTCAACACCGGGGAGCTGTTTTTT | CASSLGSLNTGELFF